This is a list of T cell receptor beta chains from one sample in a study of shared clonotypes between healthy human individuals. TCRdb's table, derived via immunoSEQ multiplex PCR, lists solely in-frame clones and lacks some. The table lists approximately 500,000 clones, approximately 79% of them singletons. Sample: PBMCs. The receptors here all came from a woman aged 40 to 49 in good health. Some clones in this sample may be carry-over from other donors' samples. The CDR3 runs from the conserved cysteine through the conserved F or W. The D gene is left open where the match is weak. Size tells how often a clone was seen (once, few, many) or the class of an expanded clone, and some rows leave it out.

clone size: -; V gene: TRBV28; D gene: -; J gene: TRBJ2-7; CDR3 DNA: TGTGCCAGCAGCCCCCCACAGGGACGGTACGAGCAGTACTTC; CDR3 protein: CASSPPQGRYEQYF
clone size: -; V gene: TRBV11-1; D gene: -; J gene: TRBJ2-7; CDR3 DNA: TGTGCCAGCAGCTTAGGTCGGCTAGTATCCGTCGAGCAGTACTTC; CDR3 protein: CASSLGRLVSVEQYF
clone size: once; V gene: TRBV15; D gene: -; J gene: TRBJ2-3; CDR3 DNA: TGTGCCACCAGCAGAGATCGGCTAGCAACCCCCACAGATACGCAGTATTTT; CDR3 protein: CATSRDRLATPTDTQYF
clone size: -; V gene: TRBV28; D gene: -; J gene: TRBJ2-7; CDR3 DNA: TGTGCCAGCAGCAAACCGACAGGCGCAACCTACGAGCAGTACTTC; CDR3 protein: CASSKPTGATYEQYF
clone size: -; V gene: TRBV11-2; D gene: -; J gene: TRBJ2-5; CDR3 DNA: TGTGCCAGCAGCTTAGCAGGGCTAAAGACCCAGTACTTC; CDR3 protein: CASSLAGLKTQYF
clone size: -; V gene: TRBV9; D gene: TRBD2; J gene: TRBJ2-7; CDR3 DNA: TGTGCCAGCAGCGTAACTAGCGGGAACTACGAGCAGTACTTC; CDR3 protein: CASSVTSGNYEQYF
clone size: -; V gene: TRBV1; D gene: -; J gene: TRBJ2-1; CDR3 DNA: TGCACCAGCAGCCACGAAGGGACCAACAATGAGCAGTTCTTC; CDR3 protein: CTSSHEGTNNEQFF
clone size: -; V gene: TRBV28; D gene: TRBD2; J gene: TRBJ2-1; CDR3 DNA: TGTGCCAGCAGTTCCCGACTAGCGGGAGTGGAGAATGAGCAGTTCTTC; CDR3 protein: CASSSRLAGVENEQFF
clone size: -; V gene: TRBV7-3; D gene: -; J gene: TRBJ2-1; CDR3 DNA: TGTGCCAGCAGCTTGGACGGGACCTCCTACAATGAGCAGTTCTTC; CDR3 protein: CASSLDGTSYNEQFF
clone size: -; V gene: TRBV19; D gene: TRBD2; J gene: TRBJ2-1; CDR3 DNA: TGTGCCAGTACCTCCGGGACTAGCGGTTACAATGAGCAGTTCTTC; CDR3 protein: CASTSGTSGYNEQFF
clone size: few; V gene: TRBV7-2; D gene: -; J gene: TRBJ1-2; CDR3 DNA: TGTGCCAGCAGTGCCAAGGGACTGAACCTTTATGGCTACACCTTC; CDR3 protein: CASSAKGLNLYGYTF
clone size: -; V gene: TRBV5-6; D gene: TRBD1; J gene: TRBJ2-3; CDR3 DNA: TGTGCCAGCAGCTTGGTAGGGGGCTGGAGCACAGATACGCAGTATTTT; CDR3 protein: CASSLVGGWSTDTQYF
clone size: -; V gene: TRBV28; D gene: -; J gene: TRBJ1-5; CDR3 DNA: TGTGCCAGCAGTCCCAAATGGACCCCGAATCAGCCCCAGCATTTT; CDR3 protein: CASSPKWTPNQPQHF
clone size: -; V gene: TRBV19; D gene: TRBD1; J gene: TRBJ2-5; CDR3 DNA: TGTGCCAGTAGTATCGGGGACAGGGCCAACCAAGAGACCCAGTACTTC; CDR3 protein: CASSIGDRANQETQYF
clone size: -; V gene: TRBV5-1; D gene: -; J gene: TRBJ2-3; CDR3 DNA: TGCGCCAGCAGCCAAGAGATAGGGGATACGCAGTATTTT; CDR3 protein: CASSQEIGDTQYF
clone size: -; V gene: TRBV29-1; D gene: TRBD2; J gene: TRBJ2-1; CDR3 DNA: TGCAGCGTTGAAGGTCCTAGCGGGAGCTCCTACAATGAGCAGTTCTTC; CDR3 protein: CSVEGPSGSSYNEQFF
clone size: -; V gene: TRBV28; D gene: -; J gene: TRBJ2-7; CDR3 DNA: TGTGCCAGCAGTCCCGGAGGAGCCTACGAGCAGTACTTC; CDR3 protein: CASSPGGAYEQYF
clone size: -; V gene: TRBV7-2; D gene: TRBD2; J gene: TRBJ2-7; CDR3 DNA: TGTGCCAGCAGCTTCGGGACTAGCGGTGAACCCTACGAGCAGTACTTC; CDR3 protein: CASSFGTSGEPYEQYF
clone size: -; V gene: TRBV27; D gene: TRBD1; J gene: TRBJ1-6; CDR3 DNA: TGTGCCAGCAGTTCCTCCGGGACAGTCATCAATTCACCCCTCCACTTT; CDR3 protein: CASSSSGTVINSPLHF
clone size: -; V gene: TRBV7-9; D gene: -; J gene: TRBJ2-1; CDR3 DNA: TGTGCCAGCAGCTTGGATAGTGGTGGACACAATGAGCAGTTCTTC; CDR3 protein: CASSLDSGGHNEQFF
clone size: -; V gene: TRBV6-9; D gene: -; J gene: TRBJ1-2; CDR3 DNA: TGTGCCAGCAGTAGATTGTCTTACGGAAAGACCTATGGCTACACCTTC; CDR3 protein: CASSRLSYGKTYGYTF
clone size: -; V gene: TRBV9; D gene: -; J gene: TRBJ2-5; CDR3 DNA: TGTGCCAGCAGCTCTCTTTCACTAGGATCCCAAGAGACCCAGTACTTC; CDR3 protein: CASSSLSLGSQETQYF
clone size: -; V gene: TRBV7-7; D gene: -; J gene: TRBJ2-2; CDR3 DNA: TGTGCTAGCAGCCCTAGGGCGGTTGGGGGCTCCACCGGGGAGCTGTTTTTT; CDR3 protein: CASSPRAVGGSTGELFF
clone size: -; V gene: TRBV5-1; D gene: -; J gene: TRBJ2-2; CDR3 DNA: TGCGCCAGCAGCCCGACCCTGGATGGGGAGCTGTTTTTT; CDR3 protein: CASSPTLDGELFF
clone size: -; V gene: TRBV7-3; D gene: -; J gene: TRBJ2-2; CDR3 DNA: TGTGCCAGCAGCCCCGAATGGTGGAGCGCGAACACCGGGGAGCTGTTTTTT; CDR3 protein: CASSPEWWSANTGELFF
clone size: -; V gene: TRBV5-1; D gene: -; J gene: TRBJ1-3; CDR3 DNA: TGCGCCAGCAGCTTGGACGGGCCAGGGAGCTTCTCTGGAAACACCATATATTTT; CDR3 protein: CASSLDGPGSFSGNTIYF
clone size: many; V gene: TRBV5-4; D gene: -; J gene: TRBJ1-2; CDR3 DNA: TGTGCCAGCAGCTTGCAGGTTGGGGGATACGGCTACACCTTC; CDR3 protein: CASSLQVGGYGYTF
clone size: -; V gene: TRBV28; D gene: -; J gene: TRBJ1-1; CDR3 DNA: TGTGCCAGCAGTTCGTCTGTTCGGAACACTGAAGCTTTCTTT; CDR3 protein: CASSSSVRNTEAFF
clone size: few; V gene: TRBV30; D gene: TRBD1; J gene: TRBJ2-7; CDR3 DNA: TGTGCCTTCACCTCCGGGACAGGGGGTTTCTACGAGCAGTACTTC; CDR3 protein: CAFTSGTGGFYEQYF
clone size: once; V gene: TRBV19; D gene: -; J gene: TRBJ2-1; CDR3 DNA: TGTGCCAAATTAGTATACGGTCAGGCGGGGATTACCTACAATGAGCAGTTCTTC; CDR3 protein: CAKLVYGQAGITYNEQFF
clone size: -; V gene: TRBV4-2; D gene: -; J gene: TRBJ2-3; CDR3 DNA: TGTGCCAGCAGCCAAGAGTCGGGGGCAGATACGCAGTATTTT; CDR3 protein: CASSQESGADTQYF
clone size: -; V gene: TRBV5-4; D gene: -; J gene: TRBJ2-7; CDR3 DNA: TGTGCCAGCAGCTTGGGGCGGACGAACTCCTACGAGCAGTACTTC; CDR3 protein: CASSLGRTNSYEQYF
clone size: -; V gene: TRBV11-2; D gene: -; J gene: TRBJ1-5; CDR3 DNA: TGTGCCAGCAGCTTATGGGGCAGGGGCCCCGCCATCAATCAGCCCCAGCATTTT; CDR3 protein: CASSLWGRGPAINQPQHF
clone size: -; V gene: TRBV19; D gene: TRBD1; J gene: TRBJ2-2; CDR3 DNA: TGTGCCAGTAGGGCGGGACAGGGTGTGATAAAACCCGGGGAGCTGTTTTTT; CDR3 protein: CASRAGQGVIKPGELFF
clone size: -; V gene: TRBV28; D gene: -; J gene: TRBJ2-5; CDR3 DNA: TGTGCCAGCAGTCCATCTAGTTTATACGGTGAGACCCAGTACTTC; CDR3 protein: CASSPSSLYGETQYF
clone size: -; V gene: TRBV11-2; D gene: -; J gene: TRBJ2-5; CDR3 DNA: TGTGCCAGCACCGGCGGCAGAGAGACCCAGTACTTC; CDR3 protein: CASTGGRETQYF
clone size: -; V gene: TRBV28; D gene: TRBD2; J gene: TRBJ2-7; CDR3 DNA: TGTGCCAGCAAGGAAAGACTAGCGGGAGTCAAGTACTTC; CDR3 protein: CASKERLAGVKYF
clone size: -; V gene: TRBV28; D gene: -; J gene: TRBJ1-4; CDR3 DNA: TGTGCCAGCAGTTTACCGATGATCGGTGAAAAACTGTTTTTT; CDR3 protein: CASSLPMIGEKLFF
clone size: -; V gene: TRBV5-1; D gene: TRBD2; J gene: TRBJ2-1; CDR3 DNA: TGCGCCAGCAGCACGGGACTAGCGGGAGAACGGCGCAATGAGCAGTTCTTC; CDR3 protein: CASSTGLAGERRNEQFF